Described below is a single TCR beta chain sequence and its context. In this sample, this clone turned up many times. Its specific antigen is unknown. No quality values exist for individual bases; no much larger clone is one base distant. The data stem from a study of cytomegalovirus exposure and HLA in healthy donors (dated by TCRdb to 2016 to 2017). Context from the whole study: An earlier analysis of roughly 500 of the donors reported around 280 Gb of sequence data and 117 million unique TCR beta sequences obtained from some 170 million T cells. An early release covering 500 to 750 HLA-typed donors comprised about 300 gigabases of sequencing data and about 90 million unique TCR sequences. Of the roughly 410 genotyped donors, 81% were placed in the genetic ancestry cluster associated with self-reported Caucasian donors. The study was designed to test whether signatures of past pathogen exposure could be identified by cataloging public T cell receptors. Using immunosequencing, the study profiled T cell repertoires from 550 to 750 subjects and related those repertoires to cytomegalovirus serostatus. Along with the approximately 620-subject first cohort, a separate validation cohort of over a hundred different subjects was used. To predict cytomegalovirus infection status, the study brought together high-throughput TCR immunosequencing, statistical association of individual TCRs with disease status, and machine learning. To study patterns of TCR occurrence, a later analysis re-analyzed previously published TCR beta repertoires from around 670 donors and added high-resolution HLA genotyping. Rather than using new phenotypic data, the later analysis identified candidate immune exposures from TCR beta sequences and from how often those sequences occurred across donors. To decide whether each TCR beta V gene segment behaved as functional or pseudogenic, an earlier analysis of some 600 of the donors relied on high-throughput TCR beta sequencing. Donor age, sex, ethnicity and CMV serostatus were collected together with the repertoire data. In a later genetic analysis, genome-wide SNP genotypes for about 55% of the roughly 670 donors were used, and that subset was treated as a discovery cohort. Every repertoire in the discovery cohort had been generated on one and the same sequencing platform. Both class I and class II loci were covered by HLA typing, at four-digit resolution. The number of typed donors differed by locus: roughly 620-640 for A, B, C, DRB1 and DQB1; 522 for DQA1; around 580 for DPA1; and about 450 for DPB1. A few DR-DQ haplotypes were treated as single units for association and clustering because of strong linkage in the cohort. On average, over 200,000 unique TCR beta nucleotide sequences were sequenced per donor among about 400 genotyped donors of the cohort, with roughly 18% of those sequences being non-productive. Broad study findings and their caveats: A later analysis found that HLA-associated TCR beta chains were more clonally expanded and had lower generation probabilities than equally common non-associated chains. For the cohort, immune exposure information was limited to CMV serostatus. An association between a missense DCLRE1C variant and V-gene and J-gene trimming of TCR beta chains was found in a later genetic analysis and replicated in an independent cohort. In the study, about 150 TCR beta chains were listed as associated with cytomegalovirus. The authors suggested that the approach could potentially be extended to other disease states and immunological phenotypes. The classifier was reported to diagnose cytomegalovirus status with high specificity and sensitivity in both the original and validation cohorts. Three of the identified cytomegalovirus-associated TCR beta chains were confirmed in vitro to be specific for cytomegalovirus antigens. Roughly uniform sequencing depth across donors was assumed in presence/absence analyses, although this assumption may not hold. Because HLA typing was missing for some donors at each locus, association tests included only the typed subset. According to a later analysis, TCR association rates differed among HLA loci, with DRB1 alleles showing the most associated TCRs and HLA-C alleles showing the fewest. This cohort had only TCR beta chains sequenced, and the lack of alpha or paired-chain data limited which features could be detected. Linkage disequilibrium might explain the correlated functional status among segregating V segments, but an unknown experimental factor could not be excluded. A later analysis reported that several top co-occurrence clusters appeared linked to parvovirus B19, influenza, CMV and Epstein-Barr virus. Some IMGT-functional V segments, including TRBV6-2 and TRBV6-3, could not be distinguished by the 87-base-pair reads and were therefore excluded. A further reported finding was that TCR beta sequences accurately predicted the HLA-A and HLA-B alleles for most subjects in the first cohort. In a later genetic analysis, fewer N-insertions in productive TCRs were reported among donors in an Asian-associated ancestry cluster than the roughly 700-donor mean. While some public TCRs were present in many individuals, most TCR sequences turned up only very rarely across donors. Assigning TCR associations to individual alleles was difficult when HLA alleles, especially DR and DQ, strongly co-occurred. A group of highly shared sequence variants was considered likely to be a technical artifact of the sequencing pipeline. About 15 rarely observed V segments, including chromosome 9 orphons, were excluded from the earlier analysis of about 610 of the donors because counts were too low. In an earlier analysis of around 600 of the donors, most TCR beta V segments appeared in productive rearrangements about 87% or about 30% of the time, broadly matching IMGT annotations. In a later analysis, around 17,000 TCR beta sequences were associated with specific HLA alleles at a false discovery rate of 0.05. A later analysis found that most CMV-associated TCR beta chains appeared HLA-restricted, with HLA associations seemingly driven largely by CMV exposure.

Libraries were prepared through the immunoSEQ multiplex PCR assay. For the multiplex PCR, a mixture combining 60 forward primers for TCR Vbeta segments and 13 reverse primers for TCR Jbeta segments was used. The CDR3 region of rearranged TCR beta genes was amplified from genomic DNA by a multiplex PCR assay. Amplified TCR beta libraries were sequenced as 87-base-pair reads on the Illumina HiSeq System. Per the authors' processing: Across the 640 or so repertoires, a later analysis counted roughly 77 million unique TCR beta chains, about 10 million of which were shared by at least two donors. Raw reads were error-corrected and collapsed into unique sequences with a nearest-neighbor algorithm that merged closely related sequences to remove PCR and sequencing errors. Alignment of CDR3 sequences to IMGT reference sequences was used to assign V, D and J gene segments. Each retained sequence needed at least a six-nucleotide match to both a V gene segment and a J gene segment. A rearrangement was called productive if the CDR3 had no stop codons and remained in frame with V and J, and every other rearrangement was called non-productive. Following IMGT convention, CDR3 was defined as the stretch from the second conserved V-encoded cysteine to the conserved J-encoded phenylalanine. The earlier analysis of a few hundred of the donors excluded sequences that lacked an unambiguous match to a single V gene segment. In an earlier analysis of about 590 of the donors, a V segment was called functional when productive rearrangements were above 56.7%, and segregating when the standard deviation between donors exceeded 5%. To diagnose cytomegalovirus status from the catalog of TCR beta chain sequences, a statistical classification framework was built. In a later analysis, TCR nucleotide sequences were compared against IMGT/GENE-DB human TR gene sequences so that V and J genes could be assigned. The TCRdist pipeline was used in a later analysis to assign CDR3 sequences and most-parsimonious VDJ recombination scenarios. In a later analysis, every TCR beta chain was defined by the combination of its CDR3 amino acid sequence and its V-gene family, and reads without a unique V-gene family were dropped. In a later analysis, 500 to 650 highly shared, low-generation-probability nucleotide sequences were removed to address suspected cross-contamination and a sequencing artifact. In a later analysis, a clonal expansion index for each public chain was calculated from normalized within-repertoire ranks of inferred template counts. In a later analysis, generation probabilities were computed using a VDJ recombination model fitted to out-of-frame rearrangements, and the results were checked against IGoR. Hypergeometric tests were used in a later analysis to score TCR-TCR, TCR-HLA and TCR-CMV co-occurrence, with a repertoire-size bias correction applied to the TCR pairs. A later analysis estimated false discovery rates by permuting HLA or CMV assignments 20 times. A later analysis grouped co-occurring TCRs with DBSCAN, adding TCRdist sequence similarity when clustering within HLA-allele-positive subsets. Co-occurrence clustering excluded repertoires with fewer than 30,000 or more than 120,000 public chains, plus five with anomalous nucleotide sharing. TCRdb carries this immuneACCESS record with in-frame sequences only. Its versions omit some clonotypes, under half of them owing to an unresolved V gene in the studies checked, with the rest unexplained. D and trimming come from the DNA, and the V and J calls and clone size come from that table. This sample holds about 130,000 clones; over 60% were observed only once. The top ten clones comprise approximately 2% of the sample.

In total, 600 or so healthy bone marrow donors made up the cohort. At the time of sampling, every cohort member was nominally healthy, though immune exposures that went unrecorded were likely present. The donor was CMV seronegative and belonged to the group of over 300 seronegative cohort members. A peripheral blood sample was provided by each donor, and peripheral blood mononuclear cells were used for TCR beta sequencing. Genomic DNA extraction from the blood cell samples was performed with the Qiagen DNeasy Blood Extraction Kit. For CDR1 and CDR2, the germline V gene lists MNHNS and SASEGT. The CDR3 numbers 16 residues from cysteine through phenylalanine. CDR3 DNA only is kept here, 48 bases in frame from base 1. Cut back by 4 bases and 3 bases, the V and J ends lie 16 bases apart.

The receptor comes from a young man in good health and CMV-seronegative. The sequencing input was PBMCs. The sequence joins TRBV6-1 to TRBJ2-1; TRBD1 is possibly the D segment (6 matching bases). The sequence in DNA is TGTGCCAGCAGTGTAGCCGGGACAAGCTACTACAATGAGCAGTTCTTC. Its protein is CASSVAGTSYYNEQFF.